This T cell receptor (beta chain) was sequenced during a study of human T cells and chemical hapten exposure. General study results and limits: Among TCRs, those above 1 in 1000 frequency were unaffected by DPC sensitization.

Noted time point: patch test 2, 6 weeks after DPC sensitization. The treatment is: therapeutic diphenylcyclopropenone sensitization with weekly scalp DPC. Non-pregnant alopecia patients aged 18 to 70, suitable for DPC therapy. Each CDR3 protein is one row after TCRdb ran MiXCR on the RACE reads. The sample consists of over 130,000 distinct CDR3 sequences, over 9.5% of them appearing once. The ends were cut back, 2 bases at V and 4 bases at J, with 12 bases in the middle. The CDR3 contains 13 residues. Germline V gene lookup returns CDR1 SQVTM and CDR2 ANQGSEA. About this clonotype: The target antigen is unknown.

This chain connects TRBV29-1 to TRBJ2-7, with D perhaps TRBD1 (5 bases). The source was whole blood, collected in connection with sensitization to the hapten diphenylcyclopropenone (DPC). The sequence was obtained from a woman aged 45-65 years with alopecia areata. Some clones in this sample may be carry-over from other donors' samples. The CDR3 region has the DNA TGCAGCGTTGAATTCCCAGGGCGGTACGAGCAGTACTTC. Translation: CSVEFPGRYEQYF.